The 23 T cell receptor beta chains below were found in one sample sequenced in a study of vaccination and CD4 T cells after COVID-19. As to time point: late sampling 161 to 241 days after vaccination in a few convalescent patients. TCRdb reprocessed the PCR reads with MiXCR, giving one entry per CDR3 protein. Among about 28,000 distinct CDR3 sequences listed, around 53% were seen once. The sample was CD4+ T cells from blood, taken about 7 months after SARS-CoV-2 vaccination. These receptors were collected from a human donor who had recovered from COVID-19.

Within the sample, this clonotype is medium-sized. The CDR3 loop is CSALNHGLGGETQYF. The CDR3 nucleotides are TGCAGTGCCCTCAATCACGGCCTAGGGGGAGAGACCCAGTACTTC. The rearrangement joins TRBV20-1 to TRBJ2-5; tentatively, D is TRBD1 (6 bases). The CDR3 is 15 amino acids. V lost 6 bases, J lost 4 bases, and 21 bases lay in between. Germline V gene lookup returns CDR1 DFQATT and CDR2 SNEGSKA (reference sequence).

The V and J genes are TRBV7-3 and TRBJ2-1; 7 nucleotides agree with TRBD2. V lost 3 bases, J lost 7 bases, and 3 bases stayed unmatched. The CDR3 runs to 13 residues. Germline V gene sequence: CDR1 SGHTA, CDR2 FQGTGA. This CDR3 reads CASSFGAGNEQFF. In nucleotides, the CDR3 is TGTGCCAGCAGCTTCGGAGCGGGGAATGAGCAGTTCTTC.

V usage is TRBV7-2 and J usage is TRBJ2-5; D ambiguous. CDR1 and CDR2 (germline): SGHTA, FQGNSA. CDR3 length: 14 amino acids. V shed 5 bases and J shed 1 base, with 11 bases lying between them. The CDR3 bases are TGTGCCAGCAGCCGCTGGGCAGCCCAAGAGACCCAGTACTTC. Translated, it gives CASSRWAAQETQYF.

The V call is TRBV6-1, the J call TRBJ1-2; no definite D call. In germline, CDR1 is MNHNS, CDR2 SASEGT. Trimming took 10 bases from V and 2 from J, leaving 14 bases between them. This CDR3 is built from 13 residues. CDR3 amino acids: CATLRTANYGYTF. In DNA, the CDR3 is TGTGCCACACTTCGGACGGCCAACTATGGCTACACCTTC.

The chain uses TRBV5-4 and TRBJ2-5; 10 positions agree with TRBD1. The V gene's germline CDR1 is SGHNT and CDR2 YYREEE (reference sequence). J lost 5 bases, V lost 4 bases, and 8 bases had no gene match. The CDR3 extends over 15 amino acids. The chain's CDR3 is CASSLRQGARETQYF. DNA of the CDR3: TGTGCCAGCAGCCTCCGACAGGGGGCTCGGGAGACCCAGTACTTC. The entire variable domain, with the rest obtained from reference TRBV5-4 and TRBJ2-5, is as follows: ETGVTQSPTHLIKTRGQQVTLRCSSQSGHNTVSWYQQALGQGPQFIFQYYREEENGRGNFPPRFSGLQFPNYSSELNVNALELDDSALYLCASSLRQGARETQYFGPGTRLLVL.

This clonotype was observed a single time. This chain connects TRBV28 to TRBJ2-7; 10 positions agree with TRBD2. With V trimmed by 4 bases and J by 4 bases, 7 bases remained unmatched. This CDR3 is built from 15 residues. Germline lookup yields CDR1 MDHEN and CDR2 SYDVKM. The CDR3 protein is CASSSPAGGRYEQYF. Here the CDR3 DNA reads TGTGCCAGCAGTTCACCAGCGGGAGGGAGGTACGAGCAGTACTTC.

This clonotype has just one count. The chain recombines TRBV6-1 with TRBJ2-4; the D gene is possibly TRBD1 (7 bases). The length of the CDR3 is 17 residues. The germline V gene encodes CDR1 MNHNS and CDR2 SASEGT. Trimming cost V 5 bases and J 2 bases, with 19 bases left between them. The chain's CDR3 is CASSRGVEQGSKNIQYF. In DNA form, the CDR3 reads TGTGCCAGCAGTAGGGGGGTTGAACAGGGGTCCAAAAACATTCAGTACTTC.

This clonotype was detected a few times. The genes are TRBV2 and TRBJ2-5; D possibly corresponds to TRBD1 (5 bases). Per the germline V gene, CDR1 is SNHLY and CDR2 is FYNNEI. Trimming removed 4 bases from V and 1 base from J, with 7 bases in between. CDR3 length equals 13 residues. The CDR3 loop reads CASSGQGQETQYF. In nucleotides, the CDR3 is TGTGCCAGCAGTGGGCAGGGCCAAGAGACCCAGTACTTC.

This chain uses TRBV20-1 with TRBJ2-7; no reliable D call. The CDR3 contains 12 residues. V lost 3 bases to trimming and J lost 6 bases, with 12 bases between them. Germline assignment: CDR1 DFQATT and CDR2 SNEGSKA (reference sequence). CDR3 bases: TGCAGTGCTAGTAGCTTAGCCGGCGAGCAGTACTTC. Translated: CSASSLAGEQYF.

This clonotype has a handful of counts. The chain has TRBV6-1 and TRBJ2-7, with TRBD1 identical over 9 bases. V shed 9 bases, J shed 4 bases, and the junction held 7 bases outside the gene matches. Germline assignment: CDR1 MNHNS and CDR2 SASEGT. The length of the CDR3 is 13 residues. Written as DNA, the CDR3 is TGTGCCAGTTCCGGGACAGGGTCTTACGAGCAGTACTTC. Translated: CASSGTGSYEQYF.

The chain carries TRBV20-1 and TRBJ1-2; 9 positions agree with TRBD1. There are 14 residues in the CDR3. Germline V gene sequence: CDR1 DFQATT, CDR2 SNEGSKA (reference sequence). The V gene end was trimmed by 2 bases and the J gene end by 6 bases; junction bases not matched to a gene: 7. The CDR3 protein is CSARIRTGVDGYTF. The CDR3 DNA reads TGCAGTGCTAGAATCCGGACAGGGGTCGATGGCTACACCTTC.

This clonotype was picked up a small number of times. The chain combines TRBV6-1 with TRBJ2-5, with TRBD2 as a possible D gene (7 bases). Looked up from germline, CDR1 is MNHNS and CDR2 is SASEGT. The V and J ends lost 5 bases and 1 base respectively, with 8 bases between them. This CDR3 contains 13 residues. CDR3 sequence: CASSRGAQETQYF. The CDR3 bases are TGTGCCAGCAGTCGGGGGGCCCAAGAGACCCAGTACTTC.

This chain joins TRBV10-3 and TRBJ2-7; the match to TRBD1 covers 7 bases. Germline V gene sequence: CDR1 ENHRY, CDR2 SYGVKD. The CDR3 sequence is 15 residues long. The trim removed 4 bases at V and 2 bases at J, leaving 8 bases unmatched. The CDR3 DNA reads TGTGCCATCAGTGGGACAGGTTCTCAAACCTACGAGCAGTACTTC. Its translation: CAISGTGSQTYEQYF.

The genes are TRBV28 and TRBJ2-7; D may be TRBD1 (5 bases). The ends were cut back, 6 bases at V and 6 bases at J, with 24 bases in the middle. The CDR3 has 16 amino acids. CDR1 is MDHEN and CDR2 is SYDVKM in the germline V gene. CDR3 protein: CASSPGRVARRVEQYF. The CDR3 DNA follows: TGTGCCAGCAGCCCAGGGCGAGTGGCCCGCAGAGTCGAGCAGTACTTC. Filled out from reference TRBV28 and TRBJ2-7, the complete variable domain reads DVKVTQSSRYLVKRTGEKVFLECVQDMDHENMFWYRQDPGLGLRLIYFSYDVKMKEKGDIPEGYSVSREKKERFSLILESASTNQTSMYLCASSPGRVARRVEQYFGPGTRLTVT.

The chain carries TRBV20-1 and TRBJ2-2, with a possible D match to TRBD2 (5 bases). From germline, CDR1 is DFQATT and CDR2 SNEGSKA (reference sequence). The CDR3 is 13 residues long. With 6 bases removed from V and 3 bases from J, the gap between germline ends came to 11 bases. The CDR3: CSAPRVDTGELFF. The DNA of the CDR3 is TGCAGTGCCCCGAGGGTTGACACCGGGGAGCTGTTTTTT.

This clonotype has only a few counts. J is TRBJ1-1 and V is TRBV2; D unclear. The CDR3 is 15 amino acids. Germline V gives CDR1 SNHLY, CDR2 FYNNEI. Trimming cost V 5 bases and J 0 bases, with 13 bases left between them. The CDR3 protein is CASSPRTALNTEAFF. For the CDR3, the DNA is TGTGCCAGCAGTCCCCGGACGGCTCTGAACACTGAAGCTTTCTTT.

This chain links TRBV6-1 with TRBJ2-5; 9 nucleotides match TRBD2. J lost 6 bases, V lost 1 base, and 6 bases had no gene match. The germline CDR1 and CDR2 sequences are MNHNS and SASEGT. The CDR3 totals 15 residues. The CDR3 here is CASSEEAGGGKTQYF. CDR3 nucleotides: TGTGCCAGCAGTGAAGAAGCGGGAGGAGGAAAGACCCAGTACTTC.

The chain recombines TRBV20-1 with TRBJ1-1; D is possibly TRBD1 (5 bases). In germline, CDR1 is DFQATT, CDR2 SNEGSKA (reference sequence). Trimming took off 5 bases at V and 1 base at J, with 17 bases between the two ends. This CDR3 is 15 amino acids long. The CDR3 loop reads CSALTSATGNTEAFF. The CDR3, as DNA: TGCAGTGCTCTTACCTCCGCCACAGGGAACACTGAAGCTTTCTTT.

This clonotype was seen only a few times. V usage is TRBV20-1 and J usage is TRBJ2-7, with TRBD1 matching 9 bases. Trimming at V came to 3 bases and at J to 2 bases, leaving 8 bases not matched to a gene. The CDR3 sequence is 15 residues long. Germline V gene lookup returns CDR1 DFQATT and CDR2 SNEGSKA (reference sequence). The chain's CDR3 is CSASRRDRDTYEQYF. In nucleotides, the CDR3 is TGCAGTGCTAGCCGGCGGGACAGGGATACCTACGAGCAGTACTTC.

This clonotype was recorded once. This chain links TRBV10-3 with TRBJ1-2, with D possibly TRBD1 on 6 matching bases. V lost 7 bases, J lost 8 bases, and 11 bases lay in between. The CDR3 spans 11 residues. CDR1 and CDR2 (germline): ENHRY, SYGVKD. The CDR3, as DNA: TGTGCCATCACGGCAGGGGAGGGCTACACCTTC. Translation gives CAITAGEGYTF.

Comments on this clonotype: An end of the junction differs from the germline gene, which may be a read error. The chain carries TRBV20-1 and TRBJ1-5; 7 nucleotides line up with TRBD1. Germline V gives CDR1 DFQATT, CDR2 SNEGSKA (reference sequence). This CDR3 has 15 amino acids. CDR3 sequence reads: CSARDRETGNQPRHF. Here the CDR3 DNA reads TGCAGTGCTAGAGATAGGGAGACAGGGAATCAGCCCCGGCATTTT.

The chain recombines TRBV2 with TRBJ2-7, with D hard to call. The CDR3 consists of 14 residues. Germline values: CDR1 SNHLY, CDR2 FYNNEI. The germline V and J ends were trimmed by 4 bases and 2 bases, with 12 bases remaining between them. The CDR3 spells CASSAYVRTYEQYF. The CDR3 nucleotides are TGTGCCAGCAGTGCATATGTCCGAACCTACGAGCAGTACTTC.

This clonotype occurred a few times. V and J are TRBV6-5 and TRBJ1-6; D may be TRBD1 (5 bases). The CDR3 consists of 18 residues. V was pared by 2 bases and J by 6 bases, with 20 bases between. Per the germline V gene, CDR1 is MNHEY and CDR2 is SVGAGI. This CDR3 is CASSYPYSRPQGNSPLHF. Here the CDR3 DNA reads TGTGCCAGCAGTTACCCATACTCCCGACCTCAGGGTAATTCACCCCTCCACTTT.